This T cell receptor beta chain emerged from a study of T-cell reconstitution after alpha-beta-depleted transplantation in children listed by TCRdb under 2016. With respect to the entire study: Using TCR repertoire profiling, the study followed T-cell immune reconstitution in a quantitative way in children after TCRalphabeta/CD19-depleted allogeneic hematopoietic cell transplantation. The investigation overall reported the following: Apparently early alphabetaT-cell count recovery about two months after transplant reportedly relied on only several hundred rapidly expanded clones derived from non-depleted graft cells. In some patients, the high TCRbeta diversity seen at day 60 was put down to recipient T cells and intrathymic progenitors that had survived conditioning. Over the following months the frequencies of hyperexpanded clones went down, and after one year T-cell counts and TCRbeta diversity were mostly credited to newly produced T cells.

A remark on this clonotype: Its antigen is currently not known. It has no much larger one-base neighbor in the sample; base qualities were not kept.

The protocol used for the library was PCR. These reads were obtained on an Illumina HiSeq 2500. TCR library preparation used molecular barcoding, with unique molecular identifiers applied to normalize quantification of the TCRbeta repertoire. Starting from the raw public reads, TCRdb applied fastp trimming at Q25, assembled clones with MiXCR and retained in-frame beta chains. Rows with a matching CDR3 protein are joined into one entry that keeps the most common DNA and genes. In this sample the table shows fewer than 750,000 distinct CDR3 sequences, approximately 30% of which occur a single time. The leading ten clones occupy approximately 39% of the sample. Including cysteine and phenylalanine, the CDR3 has 15 amino acids. The read is trimmed to its CDR3 DNA, 45 bases read in frame from base 1. CDR1 and CDR2 (MNHEY, SVGAGI) derive from the germline V gene. Trimming takes 0 bases from V and 3 bases from J, and the germline ends sit 12 bases apart.

In the paper's terms, the treatment or condition label means: allogeneic hematopoietic cell transplantation with graft depleted of TCRalphabeta T cells and CD19 B cells. The transplant recipients were children given TCRalphabeta/CD19-depleted allogeneic hematopoietic cell grafts. The sequence came from a boy younger than two with Wiskott-Aldrich syndrome, due to receive a stem cell transplant. The chain uses TRBV6-5 and TRBJ2-7, with TRBD1 tentatively as D gene (5 bases match). This specimen consisted of PBMCs, obtained before TCRalphabeta/CD19-depleted stem cell transplant. The CDR3 region has the sequence CASSYSGQGNYEQYF. DNA sequence: TGTGCCAGCAGTTACTCGGGCCAGGGCAACTACGAGCAGTACTTC.